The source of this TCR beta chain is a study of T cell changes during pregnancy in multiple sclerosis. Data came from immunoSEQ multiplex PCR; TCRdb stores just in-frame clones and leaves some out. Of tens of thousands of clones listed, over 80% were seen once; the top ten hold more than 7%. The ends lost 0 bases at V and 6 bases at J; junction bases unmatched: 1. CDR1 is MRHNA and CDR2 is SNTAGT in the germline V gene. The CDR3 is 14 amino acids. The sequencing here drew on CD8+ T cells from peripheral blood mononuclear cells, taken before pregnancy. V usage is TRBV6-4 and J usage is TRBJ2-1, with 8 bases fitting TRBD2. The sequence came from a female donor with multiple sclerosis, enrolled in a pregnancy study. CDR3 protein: CASSDSGTSNEQFF. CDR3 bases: TGTGCCAGCAGTGACTCCGGGACTAGCAATGAGCAGTTCTTC.